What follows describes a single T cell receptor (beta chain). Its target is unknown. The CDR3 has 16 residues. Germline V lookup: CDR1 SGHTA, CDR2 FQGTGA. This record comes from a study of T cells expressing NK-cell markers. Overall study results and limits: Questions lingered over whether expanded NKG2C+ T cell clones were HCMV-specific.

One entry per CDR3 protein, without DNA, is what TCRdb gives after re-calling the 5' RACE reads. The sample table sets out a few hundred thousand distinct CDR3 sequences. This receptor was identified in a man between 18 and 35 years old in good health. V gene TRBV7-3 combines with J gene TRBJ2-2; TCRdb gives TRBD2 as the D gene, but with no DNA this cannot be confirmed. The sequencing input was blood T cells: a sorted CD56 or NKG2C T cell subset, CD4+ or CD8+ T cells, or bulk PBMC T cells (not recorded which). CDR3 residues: CASSLIAGVSTGELFF. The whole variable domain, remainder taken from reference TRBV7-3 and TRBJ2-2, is GAGVSQTPSNKVTEKGKYVELRCDPISGHTALYWYRQSLGQGPEFLIYFQGTGAADDSGLPNDRFFAVRPEGSVSTLKIQRTERGDSAVYLCASSLIAGVSTGELFFGEGSRLTVL.